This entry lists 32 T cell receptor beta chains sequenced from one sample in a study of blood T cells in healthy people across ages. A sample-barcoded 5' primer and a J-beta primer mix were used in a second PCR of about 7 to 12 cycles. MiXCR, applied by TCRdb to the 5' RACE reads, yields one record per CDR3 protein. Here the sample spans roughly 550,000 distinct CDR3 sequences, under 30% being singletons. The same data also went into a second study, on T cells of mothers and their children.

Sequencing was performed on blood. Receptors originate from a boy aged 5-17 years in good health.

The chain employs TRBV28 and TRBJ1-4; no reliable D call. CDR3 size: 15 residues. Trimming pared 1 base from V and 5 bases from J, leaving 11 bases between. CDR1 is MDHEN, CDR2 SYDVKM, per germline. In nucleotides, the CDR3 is TGTGCCAGCAGTTTATTTAGGCTCCTGAATGAAAAACTGTTTTTT. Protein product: CASSLFRLLNEKLFF. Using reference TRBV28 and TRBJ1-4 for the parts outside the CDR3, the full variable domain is DVKVTQSSRYLVKRTGEKVFLECVQDMDHENMFWYRQDPGLGLRLIYFSYDVKMKEKGDIPEGYSVSREKKERFSLILESASTNQTSMYLCASSLFRLLNEKLFFGSGTQLSVL.

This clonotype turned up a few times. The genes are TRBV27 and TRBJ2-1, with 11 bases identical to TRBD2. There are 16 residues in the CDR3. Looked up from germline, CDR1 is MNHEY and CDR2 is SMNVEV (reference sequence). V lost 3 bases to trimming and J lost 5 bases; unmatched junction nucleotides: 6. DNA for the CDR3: TGTGCCAGCAGTTTTCTAGCGGGAGGATACCACAATGAGCAGTTCTTC. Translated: CASSFLAGGYHNEQFF.

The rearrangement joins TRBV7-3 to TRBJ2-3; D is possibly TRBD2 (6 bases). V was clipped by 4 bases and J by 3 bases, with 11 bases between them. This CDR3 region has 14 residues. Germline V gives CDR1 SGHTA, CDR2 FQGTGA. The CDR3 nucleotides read TGTGCCAGCAGCTACCGACTAGGGACAGATACGCAGTATTTT. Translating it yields CASSYRLGTDTQYF.

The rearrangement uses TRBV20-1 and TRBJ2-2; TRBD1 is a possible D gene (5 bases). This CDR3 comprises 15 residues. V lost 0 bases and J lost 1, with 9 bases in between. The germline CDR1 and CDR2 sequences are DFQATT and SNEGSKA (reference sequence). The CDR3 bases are TGCAGTGCTAGAGATGGCAGGGTGAACACCGGGGAGCTGTTTTTT. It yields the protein CSARDGRVNTGELFF.

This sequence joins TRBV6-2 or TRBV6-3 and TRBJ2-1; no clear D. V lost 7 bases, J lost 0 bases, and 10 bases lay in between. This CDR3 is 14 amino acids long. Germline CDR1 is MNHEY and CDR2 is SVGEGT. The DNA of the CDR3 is TGTGCCAGCACCCTCTTGAGCTCCTACAATGAGCAGTTCTTC. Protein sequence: CASTLLSSYNEQFF.

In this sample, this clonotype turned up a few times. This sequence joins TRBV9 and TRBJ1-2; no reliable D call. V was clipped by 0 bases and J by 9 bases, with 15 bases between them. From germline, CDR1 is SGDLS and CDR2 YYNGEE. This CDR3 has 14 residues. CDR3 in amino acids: CASSVGVGRGSYTF. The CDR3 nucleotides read TGTGCCAGCAGCGTAGGAGTAGGGCGAGGAAGCTACACCTTC.

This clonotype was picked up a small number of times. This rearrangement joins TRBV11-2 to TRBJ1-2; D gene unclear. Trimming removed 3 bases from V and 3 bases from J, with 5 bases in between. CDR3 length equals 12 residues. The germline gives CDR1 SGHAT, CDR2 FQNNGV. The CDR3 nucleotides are TGTGCCAGCAGCTTCCGGGACTATGGCTACACCTTC. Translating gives CASSFRDYGYTF.

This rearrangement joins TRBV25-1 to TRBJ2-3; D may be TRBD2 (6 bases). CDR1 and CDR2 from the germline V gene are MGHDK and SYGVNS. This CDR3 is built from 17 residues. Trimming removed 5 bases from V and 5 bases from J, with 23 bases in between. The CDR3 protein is CASSTPRTGVIGDTQYF. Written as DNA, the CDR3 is TGTGCCAGCAGTACACCCCGGACGGGGGTTATTGGAGATACGCAGTATTTT.

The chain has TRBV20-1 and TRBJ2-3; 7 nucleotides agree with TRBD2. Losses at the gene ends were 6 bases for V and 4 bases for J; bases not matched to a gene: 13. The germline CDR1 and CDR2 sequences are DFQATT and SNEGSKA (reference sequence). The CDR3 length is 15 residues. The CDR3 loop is CSAPLRRGFADTQYF. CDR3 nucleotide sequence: TGCAGTGCCCCCCTTAGGCGGGGGTTTGCAGATACGCAGTATTTT.

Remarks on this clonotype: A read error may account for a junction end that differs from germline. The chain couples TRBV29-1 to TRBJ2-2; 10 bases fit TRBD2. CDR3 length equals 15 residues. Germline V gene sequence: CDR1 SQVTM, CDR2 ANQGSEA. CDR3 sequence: CSVELLAGPFGEQFF. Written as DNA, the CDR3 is TGCAGCGTTGAATTACTAGCGGGGCCGTTCGGGGAGCAGTTTTTT.

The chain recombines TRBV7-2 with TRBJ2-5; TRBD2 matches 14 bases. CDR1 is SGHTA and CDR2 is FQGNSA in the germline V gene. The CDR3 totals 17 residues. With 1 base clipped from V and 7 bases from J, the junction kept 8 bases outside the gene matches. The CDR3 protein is CASSLGGLAGASGTQYF. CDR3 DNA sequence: TGTGCCAGCAGCTTAGGGGGACTAGCGGGAGCCTCCGGGACCCAGTACTTC.

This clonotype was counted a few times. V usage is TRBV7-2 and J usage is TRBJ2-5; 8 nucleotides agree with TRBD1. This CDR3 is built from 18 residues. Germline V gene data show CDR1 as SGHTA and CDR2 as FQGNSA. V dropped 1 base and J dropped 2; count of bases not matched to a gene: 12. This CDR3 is CASSLVGTGFTKQETQYF. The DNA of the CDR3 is TGTGCCAGCAGCTTAGTGGGGACAGGTTTTACTAAACAAGAGACCCAGTACTTC.

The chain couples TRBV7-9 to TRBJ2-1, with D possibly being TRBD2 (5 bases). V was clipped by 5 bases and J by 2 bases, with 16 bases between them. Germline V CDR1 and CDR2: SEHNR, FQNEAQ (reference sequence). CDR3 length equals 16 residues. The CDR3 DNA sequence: TGTGCCAGCAGCCCTTCCACAAGCGGACCCTACAATGAGCAGTTCTTC. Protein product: CASSPSTSGPYNEQFF.

CDR3 nucleotides: TGCGCCAGCAGCTGGCGGGCCTCCAGCTCCTACAATGAGCAGTTCTTC. Its translation is CASSWRASSSYNEQFF. V usage is TRBV5-1 and J usage is TRBJ2-1, with TRBD2 as a possible D gene (5 bases). The V and J ends lost 3 bases and 0 bases respectively, with 13 bases between them. This CDR3 has 16 amino acids. CDR1 is SGHRS, CDR2 YFSETQ, per germline. The complete variable domain, with remaining parts taken from reference TRBV5-1 and TRBJ2-1, reads KAGVTQTPRYLIKTRGQQVTLSCSPISGHRSVSWYQQTPGQGLQFLFEYFSETQRNKGNFPGRFSGRQFSNSRSEMNVSTLELGDSALYLCASSWRASSSYNEQFFGPGTRLTVL.

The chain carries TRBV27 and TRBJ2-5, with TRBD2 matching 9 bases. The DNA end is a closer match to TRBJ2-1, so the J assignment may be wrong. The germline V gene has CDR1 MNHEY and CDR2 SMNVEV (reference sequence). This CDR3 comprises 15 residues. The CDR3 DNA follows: TGTGCCAGCAGTTTATCTGCTAGCGGGATGAATGAGCAGTTCTTC. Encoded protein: CASSLSASGMNEQFF.

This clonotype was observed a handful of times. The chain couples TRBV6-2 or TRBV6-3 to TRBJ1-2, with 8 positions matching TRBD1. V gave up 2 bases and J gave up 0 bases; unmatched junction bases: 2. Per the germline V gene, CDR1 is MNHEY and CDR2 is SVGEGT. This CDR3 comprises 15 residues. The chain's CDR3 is CASSYGTGSNYGYTF. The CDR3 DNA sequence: TGTGCCAGCAGTTACGGGACAGGATCTAACTATGGCTACACCTTC.

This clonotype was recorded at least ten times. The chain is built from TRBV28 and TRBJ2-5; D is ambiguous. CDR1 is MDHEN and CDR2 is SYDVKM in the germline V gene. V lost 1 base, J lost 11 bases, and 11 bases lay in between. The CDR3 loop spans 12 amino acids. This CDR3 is CASSLSRTQQYF. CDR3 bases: TGTGCCAGCAGTTTATCCCGGACGCAACAGTACTTC.

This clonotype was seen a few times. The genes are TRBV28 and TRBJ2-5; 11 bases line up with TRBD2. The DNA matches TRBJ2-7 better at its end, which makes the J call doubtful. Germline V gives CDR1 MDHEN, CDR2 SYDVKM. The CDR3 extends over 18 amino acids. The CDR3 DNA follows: TGTGCCAGCAGTCCTCTGGGCCATAGCGGGAGGGCCTCCTACGAGCAGTACTTC. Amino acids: CASSPLGHSGRASYEQYF.

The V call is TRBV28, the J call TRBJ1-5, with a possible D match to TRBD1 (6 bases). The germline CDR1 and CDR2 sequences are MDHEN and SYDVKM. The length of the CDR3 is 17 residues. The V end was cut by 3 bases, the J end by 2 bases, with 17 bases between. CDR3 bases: TGTGCCAGCAGTTTCCGACGTTTGGGGGCCGGCAATCAGCCCCAGCATTTT. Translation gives CASSFRRLGAGNQPQHF.

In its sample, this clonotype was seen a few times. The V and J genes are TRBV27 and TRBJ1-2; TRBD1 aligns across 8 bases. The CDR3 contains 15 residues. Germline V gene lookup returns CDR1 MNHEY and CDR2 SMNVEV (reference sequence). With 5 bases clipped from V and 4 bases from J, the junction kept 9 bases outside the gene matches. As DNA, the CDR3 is TGTGCCAGCAGTCCCCACAGGGGGTTGTCCTATGGCTACACCTTC. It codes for CASSPHRGLSYGYTF.

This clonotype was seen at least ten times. CDR3 sequence: CSADLFNRGGEETQYF. CDR3 in DNA: TGCAGTGCTGACCTATTTAACAGGGGCGGAGAAGAGACCCAGTACTTC. The chain has TRBV20-1 and TRBJ2-5, with 7 bases matching TRBD1. The CDR3 spans 16 residues. Germline values: CDR1 DFQATT, CDR2 SNEGSKA (reference sequence). V shed 5 bases and J 3 bases; nucleotides not matched to a gene: 15.

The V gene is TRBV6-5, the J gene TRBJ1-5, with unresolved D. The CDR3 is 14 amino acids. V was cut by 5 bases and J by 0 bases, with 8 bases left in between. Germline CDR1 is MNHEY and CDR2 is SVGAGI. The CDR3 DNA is TGTGCCAGCAGTGACACAATTAGCAATCAGCCCCAGCATTTT. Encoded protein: CASSDTISNQPQHF.

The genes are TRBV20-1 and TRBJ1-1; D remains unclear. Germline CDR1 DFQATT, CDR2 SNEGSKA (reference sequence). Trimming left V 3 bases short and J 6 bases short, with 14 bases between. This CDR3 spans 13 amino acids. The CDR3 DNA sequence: TGCAGTGCTAGGAAGGAGCCTGGCGCTGAAGCTTTCTTT. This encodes CSARKEPGAEAFF.

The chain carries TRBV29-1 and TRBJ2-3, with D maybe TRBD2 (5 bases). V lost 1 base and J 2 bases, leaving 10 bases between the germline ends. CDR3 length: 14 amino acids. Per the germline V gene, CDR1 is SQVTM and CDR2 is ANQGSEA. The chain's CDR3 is CSVEAGWDTDTQYF. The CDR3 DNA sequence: TGCAGCGTTGAAGCGGGATGGGACACAGATACGCAGTATTTT.

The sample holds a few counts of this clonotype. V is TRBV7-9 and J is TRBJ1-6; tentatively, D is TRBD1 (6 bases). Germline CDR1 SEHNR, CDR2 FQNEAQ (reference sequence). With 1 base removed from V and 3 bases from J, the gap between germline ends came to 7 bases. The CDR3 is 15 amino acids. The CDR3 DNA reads TGTGCCAGCAGCTTAGAGGGGGTCTATAATTCACCCCTCCACTTT. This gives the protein CASSLEGVYNSPLHF.

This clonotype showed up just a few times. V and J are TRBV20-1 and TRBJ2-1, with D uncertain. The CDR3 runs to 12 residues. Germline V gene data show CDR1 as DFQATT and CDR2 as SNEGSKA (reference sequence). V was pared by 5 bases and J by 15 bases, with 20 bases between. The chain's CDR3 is CSARLEPRGWFF. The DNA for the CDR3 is TGCAGTGCTCGATTAGAACCACGCGGTTGGTTCTTC.

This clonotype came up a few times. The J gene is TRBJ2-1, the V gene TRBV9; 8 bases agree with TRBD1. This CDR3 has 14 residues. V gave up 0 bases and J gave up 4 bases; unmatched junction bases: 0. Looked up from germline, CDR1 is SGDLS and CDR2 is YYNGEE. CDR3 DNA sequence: TGTGCCAGCAGCGTAGGGGACAGGTACAATGAGCAGTTCTTC. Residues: CASSVGDRYNEQFF.

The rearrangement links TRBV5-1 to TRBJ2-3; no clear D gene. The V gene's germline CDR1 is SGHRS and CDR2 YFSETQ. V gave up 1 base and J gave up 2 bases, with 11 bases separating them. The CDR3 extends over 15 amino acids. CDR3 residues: CASSLRRTNTDTQYF. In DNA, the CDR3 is TGCGCCAGCAGCTTGCGCAGGACCAACACAGATACGCAGTATTTT.

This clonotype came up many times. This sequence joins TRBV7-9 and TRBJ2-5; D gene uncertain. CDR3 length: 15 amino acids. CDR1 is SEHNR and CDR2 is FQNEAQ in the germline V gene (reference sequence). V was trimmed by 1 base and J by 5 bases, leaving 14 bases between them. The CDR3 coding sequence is TGTGCCAGCAGCTTAGGAAGGGCGCCGGGTGAGACCCAGTACTTC. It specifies CASSLGRAPGETQYF. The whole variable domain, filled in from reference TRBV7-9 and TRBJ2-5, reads DTGVSQNPRHKITKRGQNVTFRCDPISEHNRLYWYRQTLGQGPEFLTYFQNEAQLEKSRLLSDRFSAERPKGSFSTLEIQRTEQGDSAMYLCASSLGRAPGETQYFGPGTRLLVL.

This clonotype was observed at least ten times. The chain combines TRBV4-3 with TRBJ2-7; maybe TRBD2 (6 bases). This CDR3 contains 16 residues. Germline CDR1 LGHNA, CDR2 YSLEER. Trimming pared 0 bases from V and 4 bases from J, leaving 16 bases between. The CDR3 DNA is TGCGCCAGCAGCCAAGATCGGTGGGCAGGGAGGTACGAGCAGTACTTC. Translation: CASSQDRWAGRYEQYF.

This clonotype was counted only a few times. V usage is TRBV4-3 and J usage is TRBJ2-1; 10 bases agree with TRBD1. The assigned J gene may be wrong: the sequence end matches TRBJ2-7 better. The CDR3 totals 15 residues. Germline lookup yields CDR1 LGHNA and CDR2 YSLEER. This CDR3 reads CASSQVTGGRYEQYF. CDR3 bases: TGCGCCAGCAGCCAAGTGACAGGGGGCCGCTACGAGCAGTACTTC.

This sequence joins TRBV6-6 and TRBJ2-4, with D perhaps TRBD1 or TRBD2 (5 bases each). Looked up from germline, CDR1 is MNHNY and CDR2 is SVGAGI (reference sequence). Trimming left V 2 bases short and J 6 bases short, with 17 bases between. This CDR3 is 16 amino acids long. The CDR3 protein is CASSYPSRGPVNIQYF. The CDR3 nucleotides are TGTGCCAGCAGTTACCCTAGTAGGGGACCAGTAAACATTCAGTACTTC.